This entry lists 27 T cell receptor beta chains sequenced from one sample in a study of blood T cell repertoires in COVID-19. Generated by immunoSEQ multiplex PCR, the TCRdb table keeps only in-frame clones and is missing some. The table has about 160,000 clones, approximately 81% seen once. Sequencing was performed on PBMCs or T cells enriched from blood (not recorded which). The receptors were gathered from a man aged 60 to 75 who had recovered from COVID-19.

The gene calls are TRBV4-1 and TRBJ1-4; 8 bases are a match to TRBD1. Germline trimming cut 4 bases from V and 3 bases from J; bases unmatched to any gene: 7. The CDR3 extends over 16 amino acids. The germline V gene encodes CDR1 MGHRA and CDR2 YSYEKL. CDR3 residues: CASSRGQGSANEKLFF. CDR3 nucleotide sequence: TGCGCCAGCAGCCGCGGACAGGGTTCGGCTAATGAAAAACTGTTTTTT.

V gene TRBV18 combines with J gene TRBJ2-1; tentative D call: TRBD2 (7 bases). The CDR3 contains 14 residues. Trimming left V 2 bases short and J 15 bases short, with 20 bases between. Germline V gives CDR1 KGHSH, CDR2 LQKENI. The CDR3 protein is CASSPTVGGASTFF. CDR3 nucleotide sequence: TGTGCCAGCTCACCAACGGTAGGGGGGGCCTCGACGTTCTTC.

The gene calls are TRBV9 and TRBJ1-6; possible D gene TRBD1, 5 bases. Germline V gene lookup returns CDR1 SGDLS and CDR2 YYNGEE. The CDR3 is made up of 16 amino acids. The germline V and J ends were trimmed by 4 bases and 4 bases, with 15 bases remaining between them. In DNA form, the CDR3 reads TGTGCCAGCAGCCAGAGGACAAGTTCTTATAATTCACCCCTCCACTTT. It codes for CASSQRTSSYNSPLHF.

This clone was found once. The gene calls are TRBV2 and TRBJ1-6; the D gene is possibly TRBD1 (5 bases). V shed 4 bases and J shed 7 bases, with 14 bases lying between them. Germline V gene sequence: CDR1 SNHLY, CDR2 FYNNEI. The CDR3 has 15 amino acids. The CDR3 region is CASSVTDSLNSPLHF. As DNA, the CDR3 is TGTGCCAGCAGTGTAACTGACAGTCTAAATTCACCCCTCCACTTT.

The J gene is TRBJ2-3, the V gene TRBV2; TRBD2 might be the D (5 bases). This CDR3 comprises 11 residues. Looked up from germline, CDR1 is SNHLY and CDR2 is FYNNEI. V lost 4 bases and J 8 bases, leaving 7 bases between the germline ends. CDR3 nucleotide sequence: TGTGCCAGCAGTGGCGGAGGTACGCAGTATTTT. Its protein product is CASSGGGTQYF.

The chain has TRBV7-9 and TRBJ1-1; 7 nucleotides line up with TRBD1. CDR3 length: 17 amino acids. Germline CDR1 is SEHNR and CDR2 is FQNEAQ (reference sequence). J gave up 1 base and V 5 bases, and 13 bases lay outside the gene matches. The CDR3 coding sequence is TGTGCCAGCAGCCCGGGACAGCTTGGGCCAAAGAACACTGAAGCTTTCTTT. It is translated as CASSPGQLGPKNTEAFF.

This clone was seen ten or more times. This chain links TRBV9 with TRBJ2-1, with D possibly TRBD1 on 5 matching bases. CDR1 and CDR2 (germline): SGDLS, YYNGEE. The CDR3 has 18 amino acids. Trimming left V 0 bases short and J 5 bases short, with 21 bases between. The CDR3 DNA reads as TGTGCCAGCAGCGTAGCCCGACCCTGGGGCTCGCCCGACAATGAGCAGTTCTTC. Protein sequence: CASSVARPWGSPDNEQFF.

V is TRBV7-3 and J is TRBJ2-3; 10 positions agree with TRBD2. The CDR3 contains 17 residues. J gave up 2 bases and V 5 bases, and 10 bases lay outside the gene matches. Germline V lookup: CDR1 SGHTA, CDR2 FQGTGA. The chain's CDR3 is CASSPQLAGGPTDTQYF. The CDR3 bases are TGTGCCAGCAGCCCTCAATTAGCGGGGGGCCCCACAGATACGCAGTATTTT.

The rearrangement uses TRBV28 and TRBJ1-2, with TRBD1 matching over 7 bases. The CDR3 has 15 amino acids. Germline V gene lookup returns CDR1 MDHEN and CDR2 SYDVKM. The V gene end was trimmed by 5 bases and the J gene end by 1 base; junction bases not matched to a gene: 7. The CDR3 reads CASSLRGDVNYGYTF. Here the CDR3 DNA reads TGTGCCAGCAGTCTCAGGGGGGATGTTAACTATGGCTACACCTTC.

This rearrangement joins TRBV5-1 to TRBJ2-7; the D is unclear. The CDR3 has 13 amino acids. Trimming took 5 bases from V and 2 from J, leaving 11 bases between them. Germline-derived CDR1 and CDR2 are SGHRS and YFSETQ. CDR3 protein: CASRVGVTYEQYF. Here the CDR3 DNA reads TGCGCCAGCAGAGTCGGAGTCACCTACGAGCAGTACTTC.

This clone was observed a handful of times. The gene calls are TRBV28 and TRBJ2-3, with 14 bases fitting TRBD2. J was trimmed by 5 bases and V by 10 bases; bases with no gene match: 11. The CDR3 runs to 16 residues. Germline CDR1 MDHEN, CDR2 SYDVKM. The CDR3 spells CATTGGLAGEIDTQYF. For the CDR3, the DNA is TGTGCCACCACGGGGGGACTAGCGGGAGAGATAGATACGCAGTATTTT.

The V and J genes are TRBV29-1 and TRBJ2-1; 8 nucleotides agree with TRBD2. This CDR3 comprises 14 residues. Germline values: CDR1 SQVTM, CDR2 ANQGSEA. The V and J ends lost 6 bases and 6 bases, in that order; junction bases with no gene match: 10. CDR3 residues: CSVTREASANEQFF. CDR3 DNA sequence: TGCAGCGTGACGCGGGAGGCCTCGGCCAATGAGCAGTTCTTC.

Only one count was recorded for this clone. This chain uses TRBV5-8 with TRBJ2-3, with D perhaps TRBD1 (6 bases). Germline CDR1 is SGHTS and CDR2 is YDEGEE. This CDR3 is built from 17 residues. V was pared by 4 bases and J by 3 bases, with 21 bases between. The CDR3 loop reads CASSLKPTGLRTDTQYF. The DNA of the CDR3 is TGTGCCAGCAGCCTCAAACCGACAGGACTGAGGACAGATACGCAGTATTTT.

This clone has just one count. The rearrangement joins TRBV30 to TRBJ2-2, with D uncertain. Germline values: CDR1 GTSNPN, CDR2 SVGIG (reference sequence). Trimming took 2 bases from V and 6 from J, leaving 4 bases between them. This CDR3 comprises 11 residues. The CDR3 DNA reads TGTGCCTGGAGTCATTCCGGGGAGCTGTTTTTT. Its translation: CAWSHSGELFF.

The chain couples TRBV27 to TRBJ2-2; D is uncertain. CDR3 size: 15 residues. Germline V lookup: CDR1 MNHEY, CDR2 SMNVEV (reference sequence). Deletions cut 5 bases from V and 3 bases from J, with 13 bases between. The CDR3 region is CASSTIPSDTGELFF. For the CDR3, the DNA is TGTGCCAGCAGTACTATACCCTCTGACACCGGGGAGCTGTTTTTT.

The V call is TRBV12-3 or TRBV12-4, the J call TRBJ2-1; D may be TRBD1 (6 bases). Trimming pared 3 bases from V and 8 bases from J, leaving 11 bases between. The CDR3 length is 13 residues. The CDR3 bases are TGTGCCAGCAGTTTTGGGGGCGCGGATGAGCAGTTCTTC. Its protein is CASSFGGADEQFF.

The chain employs TRBV9 and TRBJ2-3, with D possibly being TRBD2 (5 bases). Trimming cost V 4 bases and J 4 bases, with 13 bases left between them. Germline loops: CDR1 SGDLS, CDR2 YYNGEE. The CDR3 is 14 residues long. The CDR3 nucleotides read TGTGCCAGCAGCTTGCGGGTCACGGCAGATACGCAGTATTTT. Translated: CASSLRVTADTQYF.

The rearrangement joins TRBV27 to TRBJ2-7; D possibly corresponds to TRBD1 (6 bases). The germline V gene has CDR1 MNHEY and CDR2 SMNVEV (reference sequence). There are 14 residues in the CDR3. Trimming stripped 4 bases from V and 2 bases from J, with 12 bases between. The CDR3 nucleotides are TGTGCCAGCAGTTGGGGGCAGGGAGCCTACGAGCAGTACTTC. Protein sequence: CASSWGQGAYEQYF.

J is TRBJ2-1 and V is TRBV4-2, with TRBD2 matching over 8 bases. This CDR3 has 16 residues. The V segment lost 1 base and the J segment 3 bases; nucleotides outside the gene matches: 5. The V gene's germline CDR1 is LGHNA and CDR2 YNFKEQ. The CDR3 bases are TGTGCCAGCAGCCAAGGAGGGCTAGCGGGCTACAATGAGCAGTTCTTC. Encoded protein: CASSQGGLAGYNEQFF.

This clone was picked up a small number of times. The chain links TRBV2 to TRBJ1-4, with a weak D call TRBD1 (6 bases). The CDR3 contains 13 residues. Germline V gene sequence: CDR1 SNHLY, CDR2 FYNNEI. Trimming pared 7 bases from V and 8 bases from J, leaving 14 bases between. The CDR3 is CASMPRGWEKLFF. CDR3 nucleotides: TGTGCCAGCATGCCTAGGGGGTGGGAAAAACTGTTTTTT.

The chain has TRBV12-3 or TRBV12-4 and TRBJ2-7; D is unclear. V was clipped by 1 base and J by 9 bases, with 13 bases between them. The CDR3 spans 13 residues. The CDR3 spells CASSLGLVIRQYF. CDR3 in DNA: TGTGCCAGCAGTTTAGGCCTAGTTATTAGGCAGTACTTC.

The chain has TRBV11-2 and TRBJ2-3, with 11 bases lining up with TRBD1. J was trimmed by 0 bases and V by 8 bases; bases with no gene match: 1. Germline CDR1 SGHAT, CDR2 FQNNGV. The CDR3 spans 14 residues. CDR3 nucleotides: TGTGCCAGCGGACAGGGGGCGAGCACAGATACGCAGTATTTT. It is translated as CASGQGASTDTQYF. Combining the CDR3 with reference TRBV11-2 and TRBJ2-3 gives the whole variable domain EAGVAQSPRYKIIEKRQSVAFWCNPISGHATLYWYQQILGQGPKLLIQFQNNGVVDDSQLPKDRFSAERLKGVDSTLKIQPAKLEDSAVYLCASGQGASTDTQYFGPGTRLTVL.

The rearrangement joins TRBV27 to TRBJ1-6, with 8 bases that match TRBD1. This CDR3 spans 14 amino acids. Germline CDR1 is MNHEY and CDR2 is SMNVEV (reference sequence). The V segment lost 5 bases and the J segment 7 bases; nucleotides outside the gene matches: 4. The CDR3 DNA reads TGTGCCAGCAGTCTGGGACAGGCAAATTCACCCCTCCACTTT. It specifies CASSLGQANSPLHF.

The chain employs TRBV6-5 and TRBJ2-5; TRBD1 might be the D (5 bases). Germline CDR1 MNHEY, CDR2 SVGAGI. The CDR3 spans 14 residues. Trimming shortened V by 6 bases and J by 5 bases, and 16 bases separated the two germline ends. The CDR3 DNA sequence: TGTGCCAGCAGCAAAAGGGGTGGTACCGAGACCCAGTACTTC. Its protein is CASSKRGGTETQYF.

The V gene is TRBV5-1, the J gene TRBJ1-4; TRBD1 matches 12 bases. The CDR3 covers 15 residues. Germline trimming cut 2 bases from V and 6 bases from J; bases unmatched to any gene: 2. The germline V gene has CDR1 SGHRS and CDR2 YFSETQ. The CDR3 is CASSFGTGGDEKLFF. The CDR3 DNA is TGCGCCAGCAGCTTCGGGACAGGGGGCGATGAAAAACTGTTTTTT.

This clone came up once. This chain links TRBV9 with TRBJ1-4; D perhaps matches TRBD1 (5 bases). Trimming shortened V by 4 bases and J by 7 bases, and 17 bases separated the two germline ends. This CDR3 comprises 15 residues. CDR1 and CDR2 from the germline V gene are SGDLS and YYNGEE. The CDR3 nucleotides read TGTGCCAGCAGCCCGACTAGGGTGGGGCCTGAAAAACTGTTTTTT. Residues: CASSPTRVGPEKLFF.

The chain uses TRBV29-1 and TRBJ2-5; the D is unclear. Germline CDR1 reads SQVTM; CDR2 reads ANQGSEA. V was cut by 1 base and J by 5 bases, with 8 bases left in between. CDR3 length: 12 amino acids. The CDR3 DNA follows: TGCAGCGTTGAAGGAGGTATCGAGACCCAGTACTTC. This sequence encodes CSVEGGIETQYF.